This TCR beta chain was obtained from a study of blood T cells in healthy people across ages (dated by TCRdb to 2014 to 2015). For the wider study: In model experiments, template switching captured about one uniquely barcoded TCR beta cDNA molecule for every two T cells. Donors were grouped into four age groups: young (average roughly 17 years), middle-aged (roughly 40), aged (about 60) and long-lived (about 89). Two additional independent replicas of 1 million unique cDNA reads from the same blood draw were analyzed for two donors (one aged 18 to 29 and one aged 80 or older). Age-related changes in TCR beta repertoire diversity were measured in the study by deep sequencing normalized with unique cDNA molecular identifiers.

As to this clonotype: Its recognized antigen is unknown. The input lacks base qualities; no much larger clone sits a single base away.

The library was generated by 5' RACE. Sequencer: Illumina HiSeq 2500. The second PCR ran for roughly 7 to 12 cycles and used a J-beta primer mix along with a sample-barcoded 5' primer. A template-switch 5' adaptor carrying 12 random nucleotides introduced a unique molecular identifier onto each TCR beta cDNA molecule. At least 3 million CDR3-containing paired-end reads were obtained from each sample. All of the RNA was converted into first-strand cDNA using the Mint cDNA synthesis kit, with a TRBC-specific oligonucleotide serving as the primer. Following uracil-DNA glycosylase treatment, all cDNA underwent a first 18-cycle PCR with the universal primers M1SS and BC2_uni_R. On the study's bioinformatics: For normalization, 1 million high-quality reads, each with a distinct molecular identifier, were randomly selected from each sample. Instead of being binned into consensus sequences, reads with shared molecular identifiers were discarded. MiTCR, run with a Q25 quality threshold and the strictest error-elimination algorithm, handled CDR3 identification, clonotype clustering and error correction. A nonparametric unseen species model with Euler transformation was used to estimate a lower bound on total TCR beta diversity. The public sequencing data were trimmed at Q25 with fastp and processed into clonotypes with MiXCR by TCRdb, which kept only in-frame beta chains. Identical CDR3 proteins give one entry, which carries the most common genes and DNA. TCRdb's processing, not the authors' own work, is the source of the V and J calls. Within this sample are 800,000 to 950,000 distinct CDR3 sequences, with about 29% of them counted one time only. Around 9.6% of the sample is held by the ten biggest clonotypes.

General findings and caveats noted by the study authors: As age increased, observed TCR beta diversity per million T cells dropped in a roughly linear way, and a significant reduction was already evident by age 40. Observed TCR beta diversity correlated strongly with the percentage of naive T cells measured by flow cytometry. Compared with the aged group, more naive CD4+ T cells, fewer expanded clones and increased TCR diversity were shown by the long-lived group, suggesting age selection. Conclusive comparison of naive and antigen-experienced compartments was prevented by the profiling of bulk unsorted PBMCs. The CMV infection status of donors was not known, potentially confounding age-related changes in expanded clonotypes. Estimates of total diversity based on one million sequenced T cells were regarded as lower bounds and as underestimates.

The donors were roughly 40 Caucasian individuals from Russia, aged roughly 6 to 100 years, who were systemically healthy. Each donor gave 8 to 10 milliliters of peripheral blood, drawn into EDTA-treated Vacutainer tubes. Ficoll-Paque density-gradient centrifugation was used to isolate PBMCs, with at least 7 million obtained per sample. Trizol reagent was used to extract total RNA from PBMCs, with at least 6 micrograms per sample. For every donor, an aliquot of PBMCs went through flow cytometry to measure the percentages of naive CD45RAhigh/CD27high T cells. Trimming takes 0 bases from V and 1 base from J, and the germline ends sit 12 bases apart. Taken from the germline V gene, the CDR1 and CDR2 loops are LGHNA and YSLEER. The CDR3 contains 17 residues, cysteine and phenylalanine counted. Only the CDR3 portion is preserved as DNA: 51 bases, with reading frame beginning at the first base. The data were also submitted as part of a second study, on T cells of mothers and their children. Reported in the second study: Nine systemically healthy Caucasian individuals, comprising three mothers and their six children, were included as donors. cDNA synthesis consumed the entire amount of extracted RNA, loaded at approximately 1.6 ug RNA in each 15 ul reaction. In the second PCR, sample barcodes and 2-4 random nucleotides were introduced via the M1S primer. Over 10 million TCR beta CDR3 reads came from each mother, compared with approximately 2.8 million reads from each child. Thymic selection shapes the output of TCR recombination in a similar way in related and unrelated pairs, and inherited differences have a minor effect. Normalized repertoire overlap was always slightly but never significantly higher in related than unrelated mother-child pairs. Persistent microchimeric T cell clones were not detected, at a sensitivity of approximately 98 clones per million clonotypes. In the study, deep NGS was used to compare the TCR beta repertoires of mothers and children, and features distinguishing related mother-child pairs from unrelated individuals were sought. Mothers averaged approximately 40 +/- 4 years of age and children averaged about 10 +/- 4 years. After adapters were ligated using NEBNext reagents, the libraries underwent 100+100 nt paired-end sequencing on an Illumina HiSeq 2000. Mother and child libraries were prepared a month apart and sequenced in separate runs to prevent cross-contamination. For each donor, between roughly 500,000 and 2,100,000 distinct TCR beta clonotypes were identified. Naive TCR beta clonotypes were estimated from low-frequency clonotypes matched to each donor's FACS-determined naive share, without sorting.

This TCR came from a middle-aged woman in good health. This chain is built from TRBV4-3 and TRBJ1-4, with the D gene too uncertain to name. The sample was blood. Read as DNA, the sequence is TGCGCCAGCAGCCAAGAGATGACCCAGAGAACTAATGAAAAACTGTTTTTT. The translation is CASSQEMTQRTNEKLFF.